The T cell receptor beta chain under discussion was sequenced for a study of cytomegalovirus exposure and HLA in healthy donors. Study observations and caveats: Researchers left out some V segments, among them TRBV6-2 and TRBV6-3, as indistinguishable. About 87% or about 30% of the time was how often most TCR beta V segments were productive, according to an earlier analysis. Reported performance of the classifier showed diagnosis of cytomegalovirus status with high specificity and sensitivity.

The germline gives CDR1 SGHVS, CDR2 FQNEAQ. V was pared by 1 base and J by 2 bases, with 14 bases between. The CDR3 extends over 16 amino acids. As regards this clone: The antigen is undetermined.

The donors were healthy bone marrow donors. PCR involved 60 Vbeta and 13 Jbeta primers. Measured with immunoSEQ multiplex PCR; TCRdb has only the in-frame clones, and not every one. Here the sample spans about 130,000 clones, about 75% being singletons. This rearrangement joins TRBV7-8 to TRBJ2-5; the D gene is possibly TRBD1 (5 bases). The clonotype comes from a woman aged 40-49 years in good health and CMV-seronegative. Input material: PBMCs. The CDR3 is CASSLEAVGRQETQYF. The CDR3 DNA sequence: TGTGCCAGCAGCTTAGAGGCAGTGGGGCGTCAAGAGACCCAGTACTTC.